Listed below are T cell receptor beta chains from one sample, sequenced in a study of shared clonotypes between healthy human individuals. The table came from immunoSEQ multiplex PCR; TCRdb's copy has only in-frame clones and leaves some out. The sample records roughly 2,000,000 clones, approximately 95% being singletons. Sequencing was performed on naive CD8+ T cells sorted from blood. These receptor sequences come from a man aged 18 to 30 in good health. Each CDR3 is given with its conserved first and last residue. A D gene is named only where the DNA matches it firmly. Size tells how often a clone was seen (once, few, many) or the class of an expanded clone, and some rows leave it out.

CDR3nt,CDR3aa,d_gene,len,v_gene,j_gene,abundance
TGTGCCCTAGCCGGGGCAGCCAAAAACATTCAGTACTTC,CALAGAAKNIQYF,NA,13,TRBV6-1,TRBJ2-4,NA
TGTGCCATAGACAGGGAGGGGGAGACCCAGTACTTC,CAIDREGETQYF,NA,12,TRBV2,TRBJ2-5,NA
TGCGCCAGCAGCCAAGATCAACAGGGTAGTAATTCACCCCTCCACTTT,CASSQDQQGSNSPLHF,NA,16,TRBV4-3,TRBJ1-6,NA
TGTGCCAGCAGCCTGGGGACAGGGGGTACCTACGAGCAGTACTTC,CASSLGTGGTYEQYF,TRBD1,15,TRBV13,TRBJ2-7,NA
TGTGCCAGCAGCCCCCCTATATTGGCCCCTGATGGCTACACCTTC,CASSPPILAPDGYTF,NA,15,TRBV7-9,TRBJ1-2,NA
TGTGCCAGCAGTGGGGGACCGAGTAGCAATCAGCCCCAGCATTTT,CASSGGPSSNQPQHF,NA,15,TRBV2,TRBJ1-5,NA
TGCGCCAGCAGCCAATCCCCGGGGCAAGAGCAGTACTTC,CASSQSPGQEQYF,NA,13,TRBV4-1,TRBJ2-7,few
TGCGCCAGCAGCCCCGGTGGAGCGGGCTCCTACAATGAGCAGTTCTTC,CASSPGGAGSYNEQFF,NA,16,TRBV5-1,TRBJ2-1,NA
TGTGCCAGCAGTTTATTGGGGTCCGGGGAGCTGTTTTTT,CASSLLGSGELFF,NA,13,TRBV27,TRBJ2-2,few
TGTGCCAGTAGCTTAGGAACCGGGACAGGTGTTTTAGGCACTGAAGCTTTCTTT,CASSLGTGTGVLGTEAFF,TRBD1,18,TRBV19,TRBJ1-1,NA